This T cell receptor (beta chain) stems from a study of T cell changes during pregnancy in multiple sclerosis. Assay used: immunoSEQ multiplex PCR; TCRdb lists only in-frame clones, some missing. This sample yields tens of thousands of clones, of which around nine tenths are seen a single time; approximately 2.8% belongs to the top ten. The CDR3 length is 15 residues. CDR1 and CDR2 (germline): MNHNS, SASEGT. The V gene lost 2 bases and the J gene lost 2 bases, with 11 bases spanning the gap. This chain connects TRBV6-1 to TRBJ2-3; a possible D gene is TRBD1 (6 bases). The source is a female donor with multiple sclerosis, enrolled in a pregnancy study. Source: CD8+ T cells from peripheral blood mononuclear cells, taken before pregnancy. The CDR3 DNA reads as TGTGCCAGCAGTGAATACAGGGTCCCCACAGATACGCAGTATTTT. Translation gives CASSEYRVPTDTQYF.